The T cell receptor beta chain described here comes from a study of control samples from healthy donors and cancer patients. Measured with immunoSEQ multiplex PCR; TCRdb has only the in-frame clones, and not every one. There are 400,000 to 450,000 clones in the sample; 80% to 95% occur only once, and 5.5% to 7.5% lies in the top ten. This CDR3 spans 11 amino acids. Germline V gives CDR1 DFQATT, CDR2 SNEGSKA (reference sequence). Trimming cost V 2 bases and J 6 bases, with 8 bases left between them. The gene calls are TRBV20-1 and TRBJ2-7; D remains unclear. The receptor's source is a man aged 35-49 years with head and neck cancer. What was sequenced was PBMCs. The CDR3 spells CSARTVVEQYF. DNA of the CDR3: TGCAGTGCTAGAACGGTAGTCGAGCAGTACTTC.